This T cell receptor beta chain came from a study of CD8 T cells in ankylosing spondylitis. The CDR3 loop spans 15 amino acids. V lost 7 bases and J 4 bases, leaving 19 bases between the germline ends. The V gene's germline CDR1 is MNHEY and CDR2 SMNVEV (reference sequence). Of note for this clonotype: The antigen is unknown.

Study-level results: Characteristic, it appeared, of ankylosing spondylitis blood was a TCR beta motif of roughly 8 highly homologous variants. Disease-associated clones were reportedly significantly overrepresented in matched ankylosing spondylitis synovial fluid. Disease-linked clones displayed a CD8+ phenotype and appeared relatively rarely in peripheral blood.

TCRdb itself ran the 5' RACE reads through MiXCR, one entry per CDR3 protein. The sample carries 150,000 to 200,000 distinct CDR3 sequences, roughly 30% recorded once. V gene TRBV27 combines with J gene TRBJ2-5; D may be TRBD2 (6 bases). The receptor was isolated from a male donor with ankylosing spondylitis. Material for sequencing was synovial fluid, either unsorted or a sorted T cell fraction (not recorded which). In DNA form, the CDR3 reads TGTGCCAGCAAAGAAGGGACGCTGGGGGGAGAGACCCAGTACTTC. It specifies CASKEGTLGGETQYF.